A selection of T cell receptor beta chains follows, all from one sample in a study of technical replicates of blood from several donors. TCRdb's table, derived via immunoSEQ multiplex PCR, lists solely in-frame clones and lacks some. The table has approximately 75,000 clones, approximately 96% seen once. Material for sequencing was T cells isolated from PBMCs. All receptors derive from a human donor in good health. Both conserved end residues are part of each CDR3. D genes are given only for firm matches. Clone sizes are given selectively: once, few, many, or a class where the clone is expanded.

d_call	clone_size	j_call	v_call	cdr3_aa	cdr3_nt
-	-	TRBJ1-4	TRBV6-4	CASSAGANEKLFF	TGTGCCAGCAGTGCCGGGGCTAATGAAAAACTGTTTTTT
TRBD1	-	TRBJ1-1	TRBV5-1	CASSLMGQLNEAFF	TGCGCCAGCAGCTTGATGGGACAGCTTAATGAAGCTTTCTTT
-	-	TRBJ1-4	TRBV6-6	CASSIIATNEKLFF	TGTGCCAGCAGTATCATTGCAACTAATGAAAAACTGTTTTTT
TRBD2	-	TRBJ2-7	TRBV28	CASSRPGLAGHYEQYF	TGTGCCAGCAGCCGACCGGGACTAGCGGGTCACTACGAGCAGTACTTC
TRBD2	-	TRBJ2-3	TRBV18	CASSPTVTSKRDTQYF	TGTGCCAGCTCACCAACGGTGACTAGCAAACGAGATACGCAGTATTTT
TRBD1	-	TRBJ1-1	TRBV29-1	CSVEGGSNTEAFF	TGCAGCGTGGAAGGGGGCTCGAACACTGAAGCTTTCTTT
-	-	TRBJ2-7	TRBV11-2	CASSLDPFYEQYF	TGTGCCAGCAGCTTAGACCCCTTCTACGAGCAGTACTTC
-	-	TRBJ2-3	TRBV4-1	CASSQTRTDTQYF	TGCGCCAGCAGCCAGACTAGGACAGATACGCAGTATTTT
TRBD2	-	TRBJ2-7	TRBV9	CASSPPSGRATLEQYF	TGTGCCAGCAGCCCCCCTAGCGGGAGGGCCACGCTCGAGCAGTACTTC
-	once	TRBJ2-3	TRBV14	CASSQGLSVTQYF	TGTGCCAGCAGCCAAGGACTCTCCGTTACGCAGTATTTT
TRBD2	-	TRBJ2-1	TRBV9	CASSVVTSGRAEQFF	TGTGCCAGCAGCGTAGTAACTAGCGGGAGGGCTGAGCAGTTCTTC
TRBD2	-	TRBJ2-7	TRBV4-1	CASSQETSFYEQYF	TGCGCCAGCAGCCAAGAGACTAGCTTCTACGAGCAGTACTTC
-	-	TRBJ1-2	TRBV27	CASSYGQGNYGYTF	TGTGCCAGCAGTTATGGCCAGGGGAACTATGGCTACACCTTC
TRBD1	-	TRBJ2-3	TRBV28	CASSPTGEVVDTQYF	TGTGCCAGCAGTCCGACAGGGGAAGTGGTAGATACGCAGTATTTT
-	few	TRBJ1-1	TRBV4-1	CASTSPGSGTEAFF	TGCGCCAGCACCTCTCCGGGGTCTGGCACTGAAGCTTTCTTT
-	-	TRBJ2-7	TRBV5-8	CASSLLTGTYEQYF	TGTGCCAGCAGCCTCCTGACAGGAACCTACGAGCAGTACTTC
-	-	TRBJ2-5	TRBV29-1	CSVAGGPETQYF	TGCAGCGTTGCAGGGGGGCCGGAGACCCAGTACTTC
-	-	TRBJ1-5	TRBV19	CASSSSLAAQHF	TGTGCCAGTAGTTCCTCTCTCGCGGCCCAGCATTTT
-	once	TRBJ1-5	TRBV19	CASTPAGLEPQHF	TGTGCCAGTACTCCAGCAGGGTTGGAGCCCCAGCATTTT
TRBD2	-	TRBJ2-1	TRBV5-1	CASSLRLAGEHEQFF	TGCGCCAGCAGCTTAAGACTAGCGGGAGAGCATGAGCAGTTCTTC
TRBD2	once	TRBJ2-1	TRBV6-5	CASSSSGVSYNEQFF	TGTGCCAGCAGTTCTAGCGGGGTCTCCTACAATGAGCAGTTCTTC
TRBD2	once	TRBJ2-5	TRBV5-1	CACVRGDAQETQYF	TGCGCCTGTGTCCGGGGGGATGCACAAGAGACCCAGTACTTC
-	-	TRBJ2-1	TRBV13	CASSLGHGYNEQFF	TGTGCCAGCAGCTTGGGACACGGGTACAATGAGCAGTTCTTC
-	-	TRBJ1-2	TRBV21-1	CATANRLQGCTF	TGTGCCACCGCTAACCGTCTACAGGGATGCACCTTC
TRBD1	-	TRBJ1-5	TRBV7-8	CASSLGDRVSNQPQHF	TGTGCCAGCAGCTTAGGGGACAGGGTAAGCAATCAGCCCCAGCATTTT
-	-	TRBJ2-6	TRBV10-3	CAISPSGSSGANVLTF	TGTGCCATCAGCCCGTCGGGTAGCTCTGGGGCCAACGTCCTGACTTTC
-	-	TRBJ2-7	TRBV6-5	CASSYAGNTYEQYF	TGTGCCAGCAGTTACGCGGGTAACACCTACGAGCAGTACTTC
-	-	TRBJ1-2	TRBV7-2	CASSGRQVGYGYTF	TGTGCCAGCAGCGGTAGACAGGTCGGCTATGGCTACACCTTC
-	-	TRBJ2-1	TRBV7-2	CASSHGVYNEQFF	TGTGCCAGCAGCCATGGAGTCTACAATGAGCAGTTCTTC
TRBD2	-	TRBJ2-5	TRBV4-1	CASSQVEREKTQYF	TGCGCCAGCAGCCAAGTGGAGCGGGAGAAAACCCAGTACTTC
TRBD1	-	TRBJ2-7	TRBV7-8	CASSSSGTGSANYEQYF	TGTGCCAGCAGCTCATCTGGGACAGGGTCCGCTAATTACGAGCAGTACTTC
TRBD2	-	TRBJ2-3	TRBV2	CASSGDPSGRLDTQYF	TGTGCCAGCAGTGGAGACCCTAGCGGGAGACTAGATACGCAGTATTTT
-	-	TRBJ1-5	TRBV7-9	CASSLVIQARNQPQHF	TGTGCCAGCAGCTTAGTAATACAGGCCCGAAATCAGCCCCAGCATTTT
-	few	TRBJ1-1	TRBV2	CASTRGDPYTEAFF	TGTGCCAGCACCAGGGGTGATCCTTACACTGAAGCTTTCTTT
TRBD1	-	TRBJ2-3	TRBV29-1	CSFNSGTGSYF	TGCAGCTTTAACTCCGGGACAGGGAGTTATTTT
-	-	TRBJ1-2	TRBV7-8	CASSQTRGNWDGYTF	TGTGCCAGCAGCCAAACTCGGGGAAACTGGGATGGCTACACCTTC
TRBD1	-	TRBJ2-1	TRBV5-6	CASSFGTGVSNEQFF	TGTGCCAGCAGCTTCGGGACAGGGGTCTCAAATGAGCAGTTCTTC
TRBD2	once	TRBJ2-3	TRBV2	CASSVDWGGDDTQYF	TGTGCCAGCAGTGTCGACTGGGGGGGGGATGATACGCAGTATTTT
-	once	TRBJ2-3	TRBV11-3	CASSPPWEALPTDTQYF	TGTGCCAGCAGCCCCCCGTGGGAGGCCCTTCCCACAGATACGCAGTATTTT
-	-	TRBJ1-1	TRBV5-6	CASSLSMNTEAFF	TGTGCCAGCAGCTTGTCTATGAACACTGAAGCTTTCTTT
TRBD2	-	TRBJ2-3	TRBV11-3	CASSPSGRAFTDTQYF	TGTGCCAGCAGCCCTAGCGGGAGGGCCTTCACAGATACGCAGTATTTT
TRBD1	once	TRBJ2-2	TRBV4-2	CASSQEVGGLLNTGELFF	TGTGCCAGCAGCCAAGAGGTAGGGGGCCTCCTGAACACCGGGGAGCTGTTTTTT
-	-	TRBJ2-1	TRBV10-3	CAISDVQGADNEQFF	TGTGCCATCAGTGATGTTCAAGGGGCCGACAATGAGCAGTTCTTC
-	-	TRBJ1-2	TRBV6-5	CASRMTGYGYTF	TGTGCCAGCAGAATGACAGGCTATGGCTACACCTTC
TRBD2	-	TRBJ2-1	TRBV9	CASRSLSSGSSYNEQFF	TGTGCCAGCAGGTCACTAAGTAGCGGGAGTTCCTACAATGAGCAGTTCTTC
TRBD1	-	TRBJ2-4	TRBV6-1	CASSSGTGKNIQYF	TGTGCCAGCAGTTCCGGGACAGGGAAAAACATTCAGTACTTC
TRBD1	-	TRBJ2-3	TRBV29-1	CSVEDRDRGGTDTQYF	TGCAGCGTTGAAGATCGGGACAGGGGAGGCACAGATACGCAGTATTTT
-	-	TRBJ1-2	TRBV2	CASSEKLVRTVYGYTF	TGTGCCAGCAGTGAAAAGTTAGTAAGGACAGTCTATGGCTACACCTTC
-	-	TRBJ2-7	TRBV5-5	CASATRVTYEQYF	TGTGCCAGTGCGACCAGGGTAACCTACGAGCAGTACTTC
TRBD1	-	TRBJ2-5	TRBV10-1	CASRPGQVRETQYF	TGCGCCAGCAGGCCAGGACAGGTAAGGGAGACCCAGTACTTC
TRBD2	once	TRBJ2-2	TRBV9	CASSLQRDYTGELFF	TGTGCCAGCAGTTTACAGCGGGATTACACCGGGGAGCTGTTTTTT
-	-	TRBJ2-1	TRBV5-1	CASKLSGPDYNEQFF	TGCGCCAGCAAATTAAGCGGGCCTGACTACAATGAGCAGTTCTTC
-	-	TRBJ2-3	TRBV11-2	CASSLVLLGRGADTQYF	TGTGCCAGCAGCTTAGTACTGCTGGGCCGCGGGGCAGATACGCAGTATTTT
TRBD2	-	TRBJ2-7	TRBV5-4	CASSLPGGGDYEQYF	TGTGCCAGCAGCTTGCCGGGAGGAGGGGACTACGAGCAGTACTTC